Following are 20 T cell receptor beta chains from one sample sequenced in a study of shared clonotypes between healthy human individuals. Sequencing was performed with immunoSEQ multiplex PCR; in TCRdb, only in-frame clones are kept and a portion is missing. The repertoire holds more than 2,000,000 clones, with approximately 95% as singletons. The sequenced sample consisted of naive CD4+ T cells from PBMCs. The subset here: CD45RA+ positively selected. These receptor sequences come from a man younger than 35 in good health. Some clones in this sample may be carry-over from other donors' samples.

DNA for the CDR3: TGCGCCAGCAGACCCTCGCCGTCACCTTCCTATGGCTACACCTTC. It is translated as CASRPSPSPSYGYTF. V usage is TRBV5-1 and J usage is TRBJ1-2; no definite D call. Trimming pared 5 bases from V and 4 bases from J, leaving 18 bases between. This CDR3 spans 15 amino acids. Germline V lookup: CDR1 SGHRS, CDR2 YFSETQ.

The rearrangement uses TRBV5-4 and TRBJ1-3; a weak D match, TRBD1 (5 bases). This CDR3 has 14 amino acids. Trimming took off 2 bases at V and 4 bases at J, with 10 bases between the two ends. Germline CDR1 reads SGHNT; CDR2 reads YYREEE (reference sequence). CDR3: CASSLDSPGNTIYF. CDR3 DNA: TGTGCCAGCAGCTTAGACAGTCCCGGAAACACCATATATTTT.

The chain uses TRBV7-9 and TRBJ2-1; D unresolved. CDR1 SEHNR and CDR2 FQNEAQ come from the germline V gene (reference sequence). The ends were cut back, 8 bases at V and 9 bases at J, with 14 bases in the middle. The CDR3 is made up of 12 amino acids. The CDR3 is CASGITVGEQFF. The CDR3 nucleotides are TGTGCCAGCGGAATTACGGTGGGTGAGCAGTTCTTC.

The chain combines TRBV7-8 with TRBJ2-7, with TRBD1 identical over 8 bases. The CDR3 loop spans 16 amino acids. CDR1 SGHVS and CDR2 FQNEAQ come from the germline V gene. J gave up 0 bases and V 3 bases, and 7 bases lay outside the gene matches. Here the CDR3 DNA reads TGTGCCAGCAGCTTTGAGGCAGGACAGGGCTCCTACGAGCAGTACTTC. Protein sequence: CASSFEAGQGSYEQYF.

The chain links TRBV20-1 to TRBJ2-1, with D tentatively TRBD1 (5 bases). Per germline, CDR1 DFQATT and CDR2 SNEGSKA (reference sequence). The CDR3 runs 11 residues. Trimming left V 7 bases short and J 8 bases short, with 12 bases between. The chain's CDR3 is CSGQGRDEQFF. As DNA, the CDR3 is TGCAGTGGGCAGGGAAGGGATGAGCAGTTCTTC.

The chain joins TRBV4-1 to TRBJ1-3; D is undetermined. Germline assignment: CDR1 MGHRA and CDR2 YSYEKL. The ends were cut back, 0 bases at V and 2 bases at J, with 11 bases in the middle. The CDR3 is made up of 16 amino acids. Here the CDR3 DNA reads TGCGCCAGCAGCCAAGAGGCCCGGCGCACTGGAAACACCATATATTTT. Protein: CASSQEARRTGNTIYF.

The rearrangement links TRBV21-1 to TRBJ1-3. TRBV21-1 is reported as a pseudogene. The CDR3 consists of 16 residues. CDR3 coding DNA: TGTGCCAGCAGCAAAGCATCGGGGGTTTCTGGAAACACCATATATTTT. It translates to CASSKASGVSGNTIYF.

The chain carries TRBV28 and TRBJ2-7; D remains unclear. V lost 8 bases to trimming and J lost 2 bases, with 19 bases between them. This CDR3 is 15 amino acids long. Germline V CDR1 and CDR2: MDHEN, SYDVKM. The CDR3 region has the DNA TGTGCCAGCGCATCCCCCGGCTTGCGCCCCTACGAGCAGTACTTC. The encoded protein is CASASPGLRPYEQYF.

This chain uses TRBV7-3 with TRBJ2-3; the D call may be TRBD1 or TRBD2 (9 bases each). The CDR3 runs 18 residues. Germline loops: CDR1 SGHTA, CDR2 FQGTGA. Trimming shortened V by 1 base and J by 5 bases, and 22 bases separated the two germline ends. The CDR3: CASSLRGQGASGVDTQYF. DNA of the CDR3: TGTGCCAGCAGCTTAAGGGGACAGGGAGCTAGCGGGGTAGATACGCAGTATTTT.

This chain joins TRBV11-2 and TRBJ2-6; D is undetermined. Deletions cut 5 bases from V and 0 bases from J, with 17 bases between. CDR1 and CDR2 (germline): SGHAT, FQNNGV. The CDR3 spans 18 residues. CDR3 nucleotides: TGTGCCAGCAGCCAACTATTGGCCACCTCCTCTGGGGCCAACGTCCTGACTTTC. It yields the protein CASSQLLATSSGANVLTF.

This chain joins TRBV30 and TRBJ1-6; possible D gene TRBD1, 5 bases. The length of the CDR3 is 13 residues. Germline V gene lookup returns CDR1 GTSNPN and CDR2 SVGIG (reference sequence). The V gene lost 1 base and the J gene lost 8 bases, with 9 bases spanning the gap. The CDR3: CAWSEGPYSPLHF. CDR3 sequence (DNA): TGTGCCTGGAGTGAGGGACCATATTCACCCCTCCACTTT.

The CDR3 loop reads CASRWGHSTGELFF. For the CDR3, the DNA is TGTGCCAGCCGGTGGGGGCACAGCACCGGGGAGCTGTTTTTT. The J gene is TRBJ2-2, the V gene TRBV2; D is perhaps TRBD1 (6 bases). The germline V gene encodes CDR1 SNHLY and CDR2 FYNNEI. The CDR3 sequence is 14 residues long. The ends were cut back, 8 bases at V and 4 bases at J, with 14 bases in the middle.

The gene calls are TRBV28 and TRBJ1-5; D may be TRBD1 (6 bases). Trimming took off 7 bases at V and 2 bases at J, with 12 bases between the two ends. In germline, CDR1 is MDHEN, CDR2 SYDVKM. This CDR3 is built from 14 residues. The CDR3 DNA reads TGTGCCAGCACACAGGGAGGAGGCAATCAGCCCCAGCATTTT. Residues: CASTQGGGNQPQHF.

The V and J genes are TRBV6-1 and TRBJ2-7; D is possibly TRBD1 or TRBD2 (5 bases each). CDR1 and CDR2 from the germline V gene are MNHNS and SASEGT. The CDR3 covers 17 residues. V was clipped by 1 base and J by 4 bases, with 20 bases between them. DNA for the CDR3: TGTGCCAGCAGTGAAGGTTCCTTTTGGGGGAACGCATACGAGCAGTACTTC. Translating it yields CASSEGSFWGNAYEQYF.

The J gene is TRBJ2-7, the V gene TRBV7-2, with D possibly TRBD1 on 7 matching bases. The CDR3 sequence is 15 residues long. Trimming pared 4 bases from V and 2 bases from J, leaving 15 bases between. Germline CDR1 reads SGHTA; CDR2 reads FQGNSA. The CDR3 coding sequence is TGTGCCAGCAGCTCGCAGGGGGGCCTACCCTACGAGCAGTACTTC. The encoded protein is CASSSQGGLPYEQYF.

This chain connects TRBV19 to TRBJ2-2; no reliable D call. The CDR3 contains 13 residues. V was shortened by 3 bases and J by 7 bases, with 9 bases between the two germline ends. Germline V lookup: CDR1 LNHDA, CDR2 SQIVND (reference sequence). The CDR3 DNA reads TGTGCCAGTAGTATCGAAAGTGGCGGGGAGCTGTTTTTT. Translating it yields CASSIESGGELFF.

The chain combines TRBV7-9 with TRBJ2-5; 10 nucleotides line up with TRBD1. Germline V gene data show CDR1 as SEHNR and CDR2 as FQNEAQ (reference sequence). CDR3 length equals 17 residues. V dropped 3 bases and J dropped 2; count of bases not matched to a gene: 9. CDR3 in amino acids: CASSLGDRGRGQETQYF. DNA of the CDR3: TGTGCCAGCAGCTTGGGAGACAGGGGGCGGGGGCAAGAGACCCAGTACTTC.

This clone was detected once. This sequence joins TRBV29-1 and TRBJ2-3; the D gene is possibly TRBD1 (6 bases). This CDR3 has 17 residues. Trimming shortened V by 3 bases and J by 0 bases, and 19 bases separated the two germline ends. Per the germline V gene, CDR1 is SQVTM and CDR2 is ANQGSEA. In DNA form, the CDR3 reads TGCAGCGTTGATGGGGGCCCCGGATTTCCTAGCACAGATACGCAGTATTTT. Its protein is CSVDGGPGFPSTDTQYF.

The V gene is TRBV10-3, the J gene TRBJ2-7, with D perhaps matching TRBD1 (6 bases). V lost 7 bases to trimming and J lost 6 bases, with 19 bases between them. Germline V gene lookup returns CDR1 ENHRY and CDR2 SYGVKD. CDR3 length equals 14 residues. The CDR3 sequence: CAITPGAGAGEQYF. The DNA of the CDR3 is TGTGCCATCACTCCAGGGGCAGGCGCTGGCGAGCAGTACTTC.

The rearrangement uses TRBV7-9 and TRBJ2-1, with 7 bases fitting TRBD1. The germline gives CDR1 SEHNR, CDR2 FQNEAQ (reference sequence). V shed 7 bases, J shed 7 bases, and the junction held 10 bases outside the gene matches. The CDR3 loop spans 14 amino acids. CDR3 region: CASTLGTTGNEQFF. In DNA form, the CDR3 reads TGTGCCAGCACCCTCGGGACGACAGGGAATGAGCAGTTCTTC.